These 22 T cell receptor beta chains share one sample of origin, sequenced in a study of T cells after yellow fever vaccination. Each CDR3 protein is one row after TCRdb ran MiXCR on the 5' RACE reads. The table records some 350,000 distinct CDR3 sequences, approximately 4.2% of them present only once. The input for sequencing was PBMCs, taken 5 days after the yellow fever booster vaccination. Source of these receptors: a man between 18 and 29 years old who received the YFV17D yellow fever vaccine.

This clonotype turned up a few times. The rearrangement uses TRBV7-6 and TRBJ2-7; 8 bases align to TRBD2. V gave up 3 bases and J gave up 0 bases; unmatched junction bases: 10. Germline loops: CDR1 SGHVS, CDR2 FNYEAQ. The CDR3 is made up of 17 amino acids. The CDR3 protein is CASSFGPPGGGSYEQYF. The DNA for the CDR3 is TGTGCCAGCAGCTTTGGGCCCCCGGGGGGGGGCTCCTACGAGCAGTACTTC.

The chain joins TRBV7-9 to TRBJ2-1; D is unclear. Trimming left V 4 bases short and J 9 bases short, with 10 bases between. The CDR3 spans 12 residues. Germline V gene data show CDR1 as SEHNR and CDR2 as FQNEAQ (reference sequence). The CDR3 spells CASSYYSTEQFF. CDR3 nucleotides: TGTGCCAGCAGCTACTACAGCACTGAGCAGTTCTTC.

This clonotype has ten or more counts. The V call is TRBV7-2, the J call TRBJ2-7; D is ambiguous. CDR3 size: 13 residues. CDR1 and CDR2 from the germline V gene are SGHTA and FQGNSA. The V gene lost 0 bases and the J gene lost 3 bases, with 6 bases spanning the gap. DNA for the CDR3: TGTGCCAGCAGCTTAGCCCCTAACTACGAGCAGTACGTC. Residues: CASSLAPNYEQYV.

This clonotype was counted ten times or more. The V gene is TRBV7-6, the J gene TRBJ1-1; D is perhaps TRBD1 (6 bases). Per germline, CDR1 SGHVS and CDR2 FNYEAQ. The CDR3 has 14 residues. Between the trimmed V and J ends, which lost 5 bases and 10 bases, there was a span of 20 bases. CDR3: CASSPGVKGGGAFF. As DNA, the CDR3 is TGTGCCAGCAGCCCAGGGGTGAAGGGTGGTGGAGCTTTCTTT.

This rearrangement joins TRBV7-9 to TRBJ2-3; D unclear. Deletions cut 8 bases from V and 0 bases from J, with 9 bases between. Per the germline V gene, CDR1 is SEHNR and CDR2 is FQNEAQ (reference sequence). The CDR3 loop spans 13 amino acids. CDR3 DNA: TGTGCCAGCGGGCTCCTCAGCACAGATACGCAGTATTTT. Its translation: CASGLLSTDTQYF.

The chain recombines TRBV10-3 with TRBJ2-1; a possible D gene is TRBD2 (5 bases). V was trimmed by 2 bases and J by 8 bases, leaving 10 bases between them. This CDR3 contains 13 residues. Per the germline V gene, CDR1 is ENHRY and CDR2 is SYGVKD. In nucleotides, the CDR3 is TGTGCCATCAGTGAGCAGCCCGGGGATGAGCAGTTCTTC. This translates into CAISEQPGDEQFF.

V and J are TRBV6-5 and TRBJ1-1; no clear D gene. The CDR3 totals 11 residues. CDR1 and CDR2 (germline): MNHEY, SVGAGI. V was cut by 6 bases and J by 11 bases, with 13 bases left in between. As DNA, the CDR3 is TGTGCCAGCAGCCTCCACGACCGGGCTTTCTTT. Protein: CASSLHDRAFF.

The table lists this clonotype with a few counts. J is TRBJ1-1 and V is TRBV12-3 or TRBV12-4; D call uncertain. The V end lost 5 bases, the J end lost 5 bases, and 15 bases lay between the germline ends. The CDR3 has 14 residues. The CDR3 sequence is CASSATGSRTEAFF. For the CDR3, the DNA is TGTGCCAGCAGTGCCACGGGGTCTCGGACTGAAGCTTTCTTT.

This chain uses TRBV24-1 with TRBJ2-3; D is ambiguous. V lost 8 bases to trimming and J lost 3 bases, with 17 bases between them. The CDR3 spans 15 residues. The germline CDR1 and CDR2 sequences are KGHDR and SFDVKD. CDR3 protein: CATNRAQPGTDTQYF. In nucleotides, the CDR3 is TGTGCCACCAACAGAGCCCAACCTGGTACAGATACGCAGTATTTT.

The rearrangement links TRBV27 to TRBJ2-7; 11 bases map to TRBD2. The trim removed 8 bases at V and 3 bases at J, leaving 9 bases unmatched. Germline CDR1 and CDR2: MNHEY and SMNVEV (reference sequence). The CDR3 sequence is 15 residues long. In DNA, the CDR3 is TGTGCCAGCGGTACTAGCGGGGGATCAGTCTACGAGCAGTACTTC. Its translation: CASGTSGGSVYEQYF.

This clonotype came up a few times. The rearrangement joins TRBV20-1 to TRBJ1-1, with 7 bases aligning to TRBD1. CDR1 and CDR2 from the germline V gene are DFQATT and SNEGSKA (reference sequence). The CDR3 spans 15 residues. V shed 0 bases and J 1 base; nucleotides not matched to a gene: 5. For the CDR3, the DNA is TGCAGTGCTAGAGACAGGGGGGGATCGAACACTGAAGCTTTCTTT. It is translated as CSARDRGGSNTEAFF.

CDR3 in amino acids: CASSQTRLAGAEQFF. CDR3 nucleotide sequence: TGCGCCAGCAGCCAAACTCGACTAGCGGGGGCTGAGCAGTTCTTC. The rearrangement uses TRBV4-3 and TRBJ2-1; TRBD2 matches at 12 bases. V dropped 2 bases and J dropped 9; count of bases not matched to a gene: 5. The CDR3 sequence is 15 residues long. The germline gives CDR1 LGHNA, CDR2 YSLEER.

This clonotype was seen at least ten times. The rearrangement uses TRBV28 and TRBJ2-1; no clear D gene. V lost 3 bases to trimming and J lost 0 bases, with 9 bases between them. Germline V gene sequence: CDR1 MDHEN, CDR2 SYDVKM. The CDR3 covers 15 residues. DNA of the CDR3: TGTGCCAGCAGTTTGTTATGGCGCTCCTACAATGAGCAGTTCTTC. It encodes CASSLLWRSYNEQFF.

This clonotype was counted many times. The chain has TRBV29-1 and TRBJ2-5; D may be TRBD2 (5 bases). Germline V gene data show CDR1 as SQVTM and CDR2 as ANQGSEA. This CDR3 has 13 residues. The V end was cut by 4 bases, the J end by 5 bases, with 14 bases between. In nucleotides, the CDR3 is TGCAGCGTTGTCGGCACGGGATGGGAGACCCAGTACTTC. Its protein is CSVVGTGWETQYF.

This clonotype occurred a few times. The V call is TRBV6-5, the J call TRBJ1-1; the D gene is possibly TRBD1 (6 bases). Germline V gene data show CDR1 as MNHEY and CDR2 as SVGAGI. The CDR3 length is 15 residues. Trimming pared 3 bases from V and 0 bases from J, leaving 11 bases between. The CDR3 spells CASSYGQGLNTEAFF. CDR3 sequence (DNA): TGTGCCAGCAGTTATGGGCAGGGGTTGAACACTGAAGCTTTCTTT.

J is TRBJ1-2 and V is TRBV10-3, with D hard to call. V lost 4 bases and J lost 6, with 6 bases in between. This CDR3 has 11 residues. The V gene's germline CDR1 is ENHRY and CDR2 SYGVKD. The CDR3 reads CAISGGDGYTF. In DNA, the CDR3 is TGTGCCATCAGTGGTGGAGATGGCTACACCTTC.

This clonotype was seen a handful of times. The CDR3 region is CASTTAPGQGAYNEQFF. For the CDR3, the DNA is TGTGCCAGCACCACTGCCCCGGGCCAGGGGGCCTACAATGAGCAGTTCTTC. The chain links TRBV6-2 or TRBV6-3 to TRBJ2-1; 7 nucleotides agree with TRBD1. The ends lost 7 bases at V and 2 bases at J; junction bases unmatched: 14. Germline V gene lookup returns CDR1 MNHEY and CDR2 SVGEGT. There are 17 residues in the CDR3.

This clonotype showed up just a few times. This chain connects TRBV15 to TRBJ2-7; D unclear. The CDR3 contains 14 residues. Trimming pared 5 bases from V and 2 bases from J, leaving 13 bases between. Germline V CDR1 and CDR2: LNHNV, YYDKDF (reference sequence). The CDR3 loop is CATSVPGVPYEQYF. CDR3 nucleotides: TGTGCCACCAGCGTACCAGGAGTTCCCTACGAGCAGTACTTC.

This clonotype was counted only a few times. This chain uses TRBV7-9 with TRBJ2-7, with D possibly matching TRBD1 (5 bases). Deletions cut 3 bases from V and 0 bases from J, with 12 bases between. CDR1 and CDR2 (germline): SEHNR, FQNEAQ (reference sequence). This CDR3 has 15 residues. This CDR3 reads CASSLKQAYSYEQYF. CDR3 nucleotide sequence: TGTGCCAGCAGCTTGAAACAGGCATACTCCTACGAGCAGTACTTC.

The chain couples TRBV4-2 to TRBJ2-3; perhaps D is TRBD1 or TRBD2 (6 bases each). V was shortened by 3 bases and J by 2 bases, with 12 bases between the two germline ends. Germline-derived CDR1 and CDR2 are LGHNA and YNFKEQ. The CDR3 consists of 15 residues. The CDR3 nucleotides read TGTGCCAGCAGCCACCCCCGGGGGCTCACAGATACGCAGTATTTT. Its translation is CASSHPRGLTDTQYF.

In this sample, this clonotype turned up a few times. The rearrangement joins TRBV10-3 to TRBJ2-7, with 8 bases that match TRBD1. V dropped 2 bases and J dropped 6; count of bases not matched to a gene: 9. Germline loops: CDR1 ENHRY, CDR2 SYGVKD. The CDR3 sequence is 15 residues long. Here the CDR3 DNA reads TGTGCCATCAGTGAGACTGACAGGGGACGTCGCGAGCAGTACTTC. It codes for CAISETDRGRREQYF.

This clonotype has only a few counts. CDR3 sequence (DNA): TGCGCCAGCAGCCCCATCCCAACTAGCGGCGGGGAGCTGTTTTTT. Amino acid sequence: CASSPIPTSGGELFF. The chain couples TRBV4-3 to TRBJ2-2; 8 nucleotides line up with TRBD2. Germline CDR1 is LGHNA and CDR2 is YSLEER. V shed 4 bases and J 7 bases; nucleotides not matched to a gene: 8. The length of the CDR3 is 15 residues.